A selection of T cell receptor beta chains follows, all from one sample in a study of shared clonotypes between healthy human individuals. Method: immunoSEQ multiplex PCR; TCRdb's copy keeps in-frame clones and lacks some. The sample lists about 2.3 million clones, around 93% occurring once. Material for sequencing was naive CD4+ T cells from PBMCs. The receptor set was obtained from a man aged 18 to 35 in good health. Some clones in this sample may be carry-over from other donors' samples. CDR3s include the opening cysteine and the closing phenylalanine or tryptophan. The D gene is left open where the match is weak. A clone size is listed for some rows: how often the clone was seen (once, few, many), or a class if it is expanded.

abundance: .
d_gene: TRBD1
v_gene: TRBV2
j_gene: TRBJ1-5
len: 16
CDR3nt: TGTGCCAGCATGAGCAGGGGGGGGACTAGCAATCAGCCCCAGCATTTT
CDR3aa: CASMSRGGTSNQPQHF

abundance: .
d_gene: .
v_gene: TRBV5-4
j_gene: TRBJ1-1
len: 16
CDR3nt: TGTGCCAGCAGCATAGGCCCCAGGGTAGTAGGCACTGAAGCTTTCTTT
CDR3aa: CASSIGPRVVGTEAFF

abundance: .
d_gene: .
v_gene: TRBV7-2
j_gene: TRBJ1-1
len: 13
CDR3nt: TGTGCCAGCAGCTTGCAGGGGAACACTGAAGCTTTCTTT
CDR3aa: CASSLQGNTEAFF

abundance: .
d_gene: TRBD1
v_gene: TRBV27
j_gene: TRBJ1-4
len: 16
CDR3nt: TGTGCCAGCAGTTTACAGGGGGCGGGGGATAATGAAAAACTGTTTTTT
CDR3aa: CASSLQGAGDNEKLFF

abundance: .
d_gene: .
v_gene: TRBV14
j_gene: TRBJ2-2
len: 14
CDR3nt: TGTGCCAGCAGCCAAGATTGGCAGACCGGGGAGCTGTTTTTT
CDR3aa: CASSQDWQTGELFF

abundance: .
d_gene: .
v_gene: TRBV6-1
j_gene: TRBJ1-2
len: 12
CDR3nt: TGTGCCAGCAGTGAAATACTTTATGGCTACACCTTC
CDR3aa: CASSEILYGYTF

abundance: .
d_gene: TRBD2
v_gene: TRBV5-1
j_gene: TRBJ2-7
len: 17
CDR3nt: TGCGCCAGCAGTCTACCTGGGACTAGCGGGCGCCTCGGGGAGCAGTACTTC
CDR3aa: CASSLPGTSGRLGEQYF

abundance: .
d_gene: TRBD2
v_gene: TRBV9
j_gene: TRBJ2-7
len: 14
CDR3nt: TGTGCCAGCAGCCCGACTAGCGGGAGTGTGGAGCAGTACTTC
CDR3aa: CASSPTSGSVEQYF

abundance: .
d_gene: TRBD1
v_gene: TRBV11-3
j_gene: TRBJ2-7
len: 15
CDR3nt: TGTGCCAGCAGCTTGGGACAGGGTAACTCCTACGAGCAGTACTTC
CDR3aa: CASSLGQGNSYEQYF

abundance: few
d_gene: .
v_gene: TRBV5-4
j_gene: TRBJ1-2
len: 15
CDR3nt: TGTGCCAGCAATATAGCGGGTCCCTCCGTCTATGGCTACACCTTC
CDR3aa: CASNIAGPSVYGYTF

abundance: once
d_gene: .
v_gene: TRBV4-3
j_gene: TRBJ2-5
len: 15
CDR3nt: TGCGCCAGCAGCCGCGCCGGGATCAGCGGGGAGACCCAGTACTTC
CDR3aa: CASSRAGISGETQYF

abundance: .
d_gene: .
v_gene: TRBV6-5
j_gene: TRBJ1-1
len: 16
CDR3nt: TGTGCCAGCAGTTTAACCCGGGGCCCCCGGTCCGCTGAAGCTTTCTTT
CDR3aa: CASSLTRGPRSAEAFF

abundance: .
d_gene: .
v_gene: TRBV5-1
j_gene: TRBJ2-7
len: 13
CDR3nt: TGCGCCAGCAGCTTTGGGCAGCTTTACGAGCAGTACTTC
CDR3aa: CASSFGQLYEQYF

abundance: .
d_gene: .
v_gene: TRBV4-1
j_gene: TRBJ1-2
len: 14
CDR3nt: TGCGCCAGCAGCCATCCCGACGGTAGATCTGGCTACACCTTC
CDR3aa: CASSHPDGRSGYTF

abundance: .
d_gene: TRBD2
v_gene: TRBV30
j_gene: TRBJ2-2
len: 16
CDR3nt: TGTGCCTGGAGCCATGCCCTAGCGGGAGGCCCCGGGGAGCTGTTTTTT
CDR3aa: CAWSHALAGGPGELFF

abundance: .
d_gene: TRBD2
v_gene: TRBV19
j_gene: TRBJ2-3
len: 20
CDR3nt: TGTGCCAGTAGTTCGAGACAGGGGGTGACTAGCGGGAGGGCCACAGATACGCAGTATTTT
CDR3aa: CASSSRQGVTSGRATDTQYF

abundance: .
d_gene: .
v_gene: TRBV25-1
j_gene: TRBJ2-1
len: 18
CDR3nt: TGTGCCAGCACCCAGGGTAGGGGGCAGCTAGCGGGCCACAATGAGCAGTTCTTC
CDR3aa: CASTQGRGQLAGHNEQFF

abundance: .
d_gene: .
v_gene: TRBV7-9
j_gene: TRBJ1-1
len: 13
CDR3nt: TGTGCCAGCACCAGGACAGCGAACACTGAAGCTTTCTTT
CDR3aa: CASTRTANTEAFF

abundance: .
d_gene: .
v_gene: TRBV5-1
j_gene: TRBJ1-4
len: 12
CDR3nt: TGCGCCAGCAGCTCCATGGGGGAAAAACTGTTTTTT
CDR3aa: CASSSMGEKLFF

abundance: .
d_gene: .
v_gene: TRBV19
j_gene: TRBJ2-7
len: 15
CDR3nt: TGTGCCAGTAGCCGAGGGGGTGGAGTATCCTACGAGCAGTACTTC
CDR3aa: CASSRGGGVSYEQYF

abundance: .
d_gene: .
v_gene: TRBV29-1
j_gene: TRBJ2-7
len: 11
CDR3nt: TGCAGCGTTGGTGCAGCCCTCATGCAGTACTTC
CDR3aa: CSVGAALMQYF

abundance: .
d_gene: .
v_gene: TRBV28
j_gene: TRBJ2-3
len: 15
CDR3nt: TGTGCCAGCCGTCCTACAGATCGGATTGGAGATACGCAGTATTTT
CDR3aa: CASRPTDRIGDTQYF

abundance: .
d_gene: TRBD1
v_gene: TRBV27
j_gene: TRBJ2-7
len: 14
CDR3nt: TGTGCCAGCAGTTCCTGGGACAGGGGCTACGAGCAGTACTTC
CDR3aa: CASSSWDRGYEQYF

abundance: .
d_gene: TRBD1
v_gene: TRBV7-6
j_gene: TRBJ2-7
len: 14
CDR3nt: TGTGCCAGCAGCTTAGAGGGGGCCCGTTACGAGCAGTACTTC
CDR3aa: CASSLEGARYEQYF

abundance: .
d_gene: .
v_gene: TRBV4-2
j_gene: TRBJ2-3
len: 15
CDR3nt: TGTGCCAGCAGCTCAGGTGGGGGAGTCACAGATACGCAGTATTTT
CDR3aa: CASSSGGGVTDTQYF

abundance: .
d_gene: .
v_gene: TRBV7-3
j_gene: TRBJ2-1
len: 13
CDR3nt: TGTGCCAGCAGCTCCGCGGCGGGCGGTGAGCAGTTCTTC
CDR3aa: CASSSAAGGEQFF

abundance: .
d_gene: .
v_gene: TRBV18
j_gene: TRBJ2-5
len: 15
CDR3nt: TGTGCCAGCTCACCACTCTCGGCAGGGCTGGAGACCCAGTACTTC
CDR3aa: CASSPLSAGLETQYF

abundance: once
d_gene: .
v_gene: TRBV5-1
j_gene: TRBJ2-2
len: 13
CDR3nt: TGCGCCAGCAGCTTAATCCTGACCGGGGAGCTGTTTTTT
CDR3aa: CASSLILTGELFF

abundance: .
d_gene: .
v_gene: TRBV27
j_gene: TRBJ2-1
len: 15
CDR3nt: TGTGCCAGCAAGAAGAATGGTGGGGGGAACAATGAGCAGTTCTTC
CDR3aa: CASKKNGGGNNEQFF

abundance: once
d_gene: TRBD2
v_gene: TRBV10-2
j_gene: TRBJ2-1
len: 16
CDR3nt: TGCGCCAGCAGCCAAACCGGGACTAGCGAATACAATGAGCAGTTCTTC
CDR3aa: CASSQTGTSEYNEQFF

abundance: .
d_gene: TRBD2
v_gene: TRBV7-2
j_gene: TRBJ2-1
len: 16
CDR3nt: TGTGCCAGCAGCCCGGAACTAGCGGGCAACTACAATGAGCAGTTCTTC
CDR3aa: CASSPELAGNYNEQFF

abundance: .
d_gene: .
v_gene: TRBV6-1
j_gene: TRBJ1-1
len: 15
CDR3nt: TGTGCCAGCAGTGAACCCGGGGGCCCGAACACTGAAGCTTTCTTT
CDR3aa: CASSEPGGPNTEAFF

abundance: .
d_gene: .
v_gene: TRBV28
j_gene: TRBJ1-5
len: 12
CDR3nt: TGTGCCATCATGACAGCCAATCAGCCCCAGCATTTT
CDR3aa: CAIMTANQPQHF

abundance: .
d_gene: .
v_gene: TRBV2
j_gene: TRBJ2-1
len: 11
CDR3nt: TGTGCCAGCAGATCCTACAATGAGCAGTTCTTC
CDR3aa: CASRSYNEQFF

abundance: .
d_gene: .
v_gene: TRBV7-8
j_gene: TRBJ2-7
len: 16
CDR3nt: TGTGCCAGCAGCTTCGGGACGAGAGGGGAAGACTACGAGCAGTACTTC
CDR3aa: CASSFGTRGEDYEQYF

abundance: .
d_gene: TRBD2
v_gene: TRBV18
j_gene: TRBJ2-7
len: 15
CDR3nt: TGTGCCAGCTCAGAGGTGTGGGAGGGTACCTACGAGCAGTACTTC
CDR3aa: CASSEVWEGTYEQYF

abundance: .
d_gene: TRBD2
v_gene: TRBV5-4
j_gene: TRBJ2-1
len: 18
CDR3nt: TGTGCCAGCAGCGGACGGACTAGCGGGAGTAGCTCCTACAATGAGCAGTTCTTC
CDR3aa: CASSGRTSGSSSYNEQFF

abundance: .
d_gene: .
v_gene: TRBV5-6
j_gene: TRBJ2-2
len: 13
CDR3nt: TGTGCCAGCAGCTTGGGGGTTACCGGGGAGCTGTTTTTT
CDR3aa: CASSLGVTGELFF

abundance: .
d_gene: .
v_gene: TRBV6-1
j_gene: TRBJ1-2
len: 16
CDR3nt: TGTGCCAGCAGTGAAGCGGAGACAGGAAAGAGGGGTGGCTACACCTTC
CDR3aa: CASSEAETGKRGGYTF

abundance: .
d_gene: .
v_gene: TRBV30
j_gene: TRBJ2-5
len: 12
CDR3nt: TGTGCCTGGAGACAGGGGACTGAGACCCAGTACTTC
CDR3aa: CAWRQGTETQYF

abundance: .
d_gene: .
v_gene: TRBV7-2
j_gene: TRBJ2-3
len: 14
CDR3nt: TGTGCCAGCAGTCGGGTCGGTTGGTCAGATACGCAGTATTTT
CDR3aa: CASSRVGWSDTQYF

abundance: .
d_gene: .
v_gene: TRBV7-3
j_gene: TRBJ1-1
len: 13
CDR3nt: TGTGCCAGCAGCGTCACCATCAACACTGAAGCTTTCTTT
CDR3aa: CASSVTINTEAFF

abundance: .
d_gene: TRBD1
v_gene: TRBV7-2
j_gene: TRBJ1-3
len: 16
CDR3nt: TGTGCCAGCAGCCAAAGTCAGGGGGCAACTGGAAACACCATATATTTT
CDR3aa: CASSQSQGATGNTIYF

abundance: .
d_gene: TRBD1
v_gene: TRBV2
j_gene: TRBJ1-2
len: 12
CDR3nt: TGTGCCAGCAGCGACAGGGCGACTGGCTACACCTTC
CDR3aa: CASSDRATGYTF

abundance: .
d_gene: .
v_gene: TRBV5-1
j_gene: TRBJ1-2
len: 15
CDR3nt: TGCGCCAGCAGCTTGGACTCTCACGGGACCTATGGCTACACCTTC
CDR3aa: CASSLDSHGTYGYTF

abundance: .
d_gene: TRBD2
v_gene: TRBV5-1
j_gene: TRBJ2-2
len: 17
CDR3nt: TGCGCCAGCAGCCCGCCGGGACTAGCGGGAGTGACCGGGGAGCTGTTTTTT
CDR3aa: CASSPPGLAGVTGELFF

abundance: .
d_gene: .
v_gene: TRBV4-2
j_gene: TRBJ1-3
len: 16
CDR3nt: TGTGCCAGCAGCCCACCTGCTCCGAGCTCTGGAAACACCATATATTTT
CDR3aa: CASSPPAPSSGNTIYF

abundance: once
d_gene: TRBD2
v_gene: TRBV15
j_gene: TRBJ2-7
len: 15
CDR3nt: TGTGCCACCAGCGCTGGGGGGGTAAAAGACTACGAGCAGTACTTC
CDR3aa: CATSAGGVKDYEQYF

abundance: .
d_gene: TRBD2
v_gene: TRBV9
j_gene: TRBJ2-3
len: 17
CDR3nt: TGTGCCAGCAGCGTGTCCGGGACTAGCGGGAGCACAGATACGCAGTATTTT
CDR3aa: CASSVSGTSGSTDTQYF

abundance: .
d_gene: .
v_gene: TRBV5-5
j_gene: TRBJ1-2
len: 14
CDR3nt: TGTGCCAGCACCGTCCCCGTGGACCTCTATGGCTACACCTTC
CDR3aa: CASTVPVDLYGYTF

abundance: .
d_gene: .
v_gene: TRBV28
j_gene: TRBJ1-5
len: 14
CDR3nt: TGTGCCAGCAGTTTTTCCCTCAGGAACCAGCCCCAGCATTTT
CDR3aa: CASSFSLRNQPQHF